This T cell receptor beta chain was observed in a study of blood T cell repertoires in COVID-19. Cohort placement rested on clinical history that participants reported themselves. This clone was found once. Original methodology: Scientists estimated how many nucleated cells there were by amplifying reference gene primers. Sequenced by immunoSEQ multiplex PCR; TCRdb stores in-frame clones only, minus some. V and J calls and clone size are as listed in that table; D and trimming were resolved from the DNA. Of roughly 200,000 clones listed, 87% were seen once; the top ten hold around a tenth. Source material: PBMCs or T cells enriched from blood (not recorded which). The clonotype was recovered from a man between 18 and 35 years old with acute COVID-19.

CDR3 DNA sequence: TGTGCCAGCAGCCAAGATCCCTACTCTGGAAACACCATATATTTT. Amino acid sequence: CASSQDPYSGNTIYF. The chain carries TRBV3-1 (or the pseudogene TRBV3-2) and TRBJ1-3; D is ambiguous. The CDR3 has 15 amino acids. Germline assignment: CDR1 LGHDT and CDR2 YNNKEL (reference sequence). The V end was cut by 0 bases, the J end by 0 bases, with 6 bases between.